A single sample gave rise to the 7 T cell receptor beta chains below, sequenced in a study of blood T cell repertoires in COVID-19. The protocol was immunoSEQ multiplex PCR, while the TCRdb copy is restricted to in-frame clones and leaves out a portion. The top ten hold around 6.5% of the sample, which has 150,000 or so clones, approximately 87% seen once. The sequencing sample was made of peripheral blood. The receptors were gathered from a man older than 75 with acute or convalescent COVID-19.

V gene TRBV29-1 combines with J gene TRBJ2-5; D is unresolved. The CDR3 has 12 amino acids. CDR1 SQVTM and CDR2 ANQGSEA come from the germline V gene. V lost 7 bases to trimming and J lost 1 base, with 10 bases between them. CDR3 loop: CSALTFQETQYF. The CDR3 nucleotides are TGCAGCGCATTGACATTCCAAGAGACCCAGTACTTC. The whole variable domain, filled in from reference TRBV29-1 and TRBJ2-5, reads SAVISQKPSRDICQRGTSLTIQCQVDSQVTMMFWYRQQPGQSLTLIATANQGSEATYESGFVIDKFPISRPNLTFSTLTVSNMSPEDSSIYLCSALTFQETQYFGPGTRLLVL.

The gene calls are TRBV24-1 and TRBJ2-1; D is ambiguous. Germline V gives CDR1 KGHDR, CDR2 SFDVKD. The CDR3 is 15 residues long. V lost 1 base and J lost 0, with 6 bases in between. CDR3 loop: CATSDLRGSYNEQFF. Written as DNA, the CDR3 is TGTGCCACCAGTGATTTACGCGGCTCCTACAATGAGCAGTTCTTC.

This clone occurred many times. The genes are TRBV27 and TRBJ1-2, with D tentatively TRBD1 (6 bases). The CDR3 length is 14 residues. CDR1 is MNHEY, CDR2 SMNVEV, per germline (reference sequence). The V and J ends lost 1 base and 6 bases respectively, with 12 bases between them. This CDR3 reads CASSLFSGVDGYTF. The DNA for the CDR3 is TGTGCCAGCAGTTTATTTTCAGGGGTGGATGGCTACACCTTC.

The chain carries TRBV25-1 and TRBJ1-1; D remains ambiguous. Germline CDR1 MGHDK, CDR2 SYGVNS. This CDR3 comprises 16 residues. V lost 1 base to trimming and J lost 2 bases, with 14 bases between them. CDR3 residues: CASSESAGLINTEAFF. As DNA, the CDR3 is TGTGCCAGCAGTGAATCGGCGGGTTTAATAAACACTGAAGCTTTCTTT.

The chain has TRBV6-5 and TRBJ2-2, with D maybe TRBD1 (6 bases). The V end was cut by 7 bases, the J end by 4 bases, with 13 bases between. The CDR3 loop spans 14 amino acids. The germline V gene has CDR1 MNHEY and CDR2 SVGAGI. CDR3 sequence reads: CASNRGGPTGELFF. CDR3 in DNA: TGTGCCAGCAATCGAGGGGGACCCACCGGGGAGCTGTTTTTT.

V is TRBV12-3 or TRBV12-4 and J is TRBJ1-1; D is unclear. The CDR3 runs 13 residues. V gave up 2 bases and J gave up 0 bases, with 4 bases separating them. CDR3 sequence reads: CASSLSVNTEAFF. Here the CDR3 DNA reads TGTGCCAGCAGTTTATCAGTGAACACTGAAGCTTTCTTT.

The gene calls are TRBV5-4 and TRBJ1-1; tentative D call: TRBD1 (6 bases). This CDR3 has 14 amino acids. CDR1 is SGHNT, CDR2 YYREEE, per germline (reference sequence). Trimming removed 4 bases at V and 1 base at J, with 11 bases between. CDR3 sequence: CASSIQGRNTEAFF. DNA of the CDR3: TGTGCCAGCAGCATTCAGGGGCGGAACACTGAAGCTTTCTTT.